These 4 T cell receptor beta chains originate from one sample sequenced in a study of shared clonotypes between healthy human individuals. Method: immunoSEQ multiplex PCR; TCRdb's copy keeps in-frame clones and lacks some. In the table there are about 490,000 clones, 76% of which are singletons. The sample was PBMCs. All receptors derive from a woman in her forties in good health. Some clones in this sample may be carry-over from other donors' samples.

The chain joins TRBV7-2 to TRBJ1-5; D ambiguous. The germline V and J ends were trimmed by 5 bases and 6 bases, with 14 bases remaining between them. The length of the CDR3 is 14 residues. Germline V gene sequence: CDR1 SGHTA, CDR2 FQGNSA. The CDR3 sequence is CASSPTPGGQPQHF. The CDR3 region has the DNA TGTGCCAGCAGCCCAACCCCCGGAGGTCAGCCCCAGCATTTT.

This clone was seen more than once but under ten times. The V call is TRBV27, the J call TRBJ2-1; TRBD2 matches 12 bases. J was trimmed by 8 bases and V by 5 bases; bases with no gene match: 13. The CDR3 length is 17 residues. CDR1 is MNHEY and CDR2 is SMNVEV in the germline V gene (reference sequence). CDR3 residues: CASSLLAGGRQRYEQFF. The CDR3 DNA follows: TGTGCCAGCAGTCTACTAGCGGGAGGAAGACAACGCTATGAGCAGTTCTTC.

The genes are TRBV19 and TRBJ1-1; 7 positions agree with TRBD1. There are 15 residues in the CDR3. CDR1 and CDR2 from the germline V gene are LNHDA and SQIVND (reference sequence). After removal of 7 bases from V and 0 bases from J, the junction contained 8 bases not matched to a gene. The CDR3 sequence is CASMRQGVMNTEAFF. CDR3 sequence (DNA): TGTGCCAGTATGCGACAGGGAGTTATGAACACTGAAGCTTTCTTT.

The rearrangement joins TRBV29-1 to TRBJ2-1; no definite D call. The CDR3 consists of 11 residues. The V end was cut by 5 bases, the J end by 9 bases, with 11 bases between. Germline-derived CDR1 and CDR2 are SQVTM and ANQGSEA. The CDR3 protein is CSVRPYGEQFF. The CDR3 DNA is TGCAGCGTTAGGCCGTACGGTGAGCAGTTCTTC.